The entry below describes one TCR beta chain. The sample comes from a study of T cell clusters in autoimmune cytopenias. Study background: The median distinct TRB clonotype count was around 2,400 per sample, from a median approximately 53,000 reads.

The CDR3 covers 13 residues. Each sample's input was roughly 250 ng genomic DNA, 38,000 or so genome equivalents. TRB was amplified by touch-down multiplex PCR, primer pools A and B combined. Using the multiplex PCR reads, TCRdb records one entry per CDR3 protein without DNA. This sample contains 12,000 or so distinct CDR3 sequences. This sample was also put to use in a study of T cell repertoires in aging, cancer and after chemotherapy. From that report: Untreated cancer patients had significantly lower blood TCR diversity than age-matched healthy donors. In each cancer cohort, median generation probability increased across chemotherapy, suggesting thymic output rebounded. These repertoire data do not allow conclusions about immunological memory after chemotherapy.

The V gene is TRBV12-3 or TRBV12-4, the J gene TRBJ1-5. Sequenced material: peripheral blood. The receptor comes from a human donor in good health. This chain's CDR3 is CASSTVSNQPQHF.